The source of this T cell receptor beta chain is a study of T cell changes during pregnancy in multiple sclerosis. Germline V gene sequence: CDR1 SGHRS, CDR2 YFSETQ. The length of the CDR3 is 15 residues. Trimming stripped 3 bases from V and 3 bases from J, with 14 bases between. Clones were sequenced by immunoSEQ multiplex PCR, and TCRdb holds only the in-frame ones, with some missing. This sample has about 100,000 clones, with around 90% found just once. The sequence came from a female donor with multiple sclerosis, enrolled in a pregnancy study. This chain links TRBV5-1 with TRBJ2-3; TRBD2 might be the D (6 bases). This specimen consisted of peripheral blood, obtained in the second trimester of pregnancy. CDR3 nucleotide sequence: TGCGCCAGCAGCTCTCTAGCGTCTGGGACAGATACGCAGTATTTT. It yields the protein CASSSLASGTDTQYF.